This T cell receptor (beta chain) appears in the sequencing data of a study of T-cell reconstitution after alpha-beta-depleted transplantation in children. This clonotype was detected only a few times. Germline CDR1 is SGHRS and CDR2 is YFSETQ. This CDR3 is 15 amino acids long. V gave up 4 bases and J gave up 9 bases; unmatched junction bases: 6. For TCRbeta, the library was prepared with unique molecular identifiers. TCRdb redid the calling of the PCR reads with MiXCR, one entry per CDR3 protein. Here the sample spans 350,000 to 400,000 distinct CDR3 sequences, roughly 20% being singletons. V and J are TRBV5-1 and TRBJ2-1; TRBD2 matches at 14 bases. The sequencing used PBMCs from the stem cell graft donor, collected from the stem cell graft. This clonotype was obtained from a human donor who donated a stem cell graft to a child with acute myeloid leukemia. In nucleotides, the CDR3 is TGCGCCAGCAGCCCTGGACTAGCGGGAGGAAGTGAGCAGTTCTTC. This translates into CASSPGLAGGSEQFF.